This T cell receptor beta chain was profiled in a study of PD-L1 blockade in urothelial cancer. From germline, CDR1 is SGHTS and CDR2 YDEGEE. V dropped 4 bases and J dropped 7 bases, with 17 bases sitting between them. CDR3 size: 14 residues. The time point was: pretreatment peripheral blood. Assay used: immunoSEQ multiplex PCR; TCRdb lists only in-frame clones, some missing. There are tens of thousands of clones in the sample; 80% to 85% occur only once, and about a tenth lies in the top ten. The TCR comes from a woman in her 70s with urothelial cancer. The specimen comprised PBMCs, sampled around atezolizumab (anti-PD-L1) treatment. The chain uses TRBV5-8 and TRBJ1-2; D is possibly TRBD1 (6 bases). DNA for the CDR3: TGTGCCAGCAGCACTACGACAGGCGAGGGTGGCTACACCTTC. Translating gives CASSTTTGEGGYTF.